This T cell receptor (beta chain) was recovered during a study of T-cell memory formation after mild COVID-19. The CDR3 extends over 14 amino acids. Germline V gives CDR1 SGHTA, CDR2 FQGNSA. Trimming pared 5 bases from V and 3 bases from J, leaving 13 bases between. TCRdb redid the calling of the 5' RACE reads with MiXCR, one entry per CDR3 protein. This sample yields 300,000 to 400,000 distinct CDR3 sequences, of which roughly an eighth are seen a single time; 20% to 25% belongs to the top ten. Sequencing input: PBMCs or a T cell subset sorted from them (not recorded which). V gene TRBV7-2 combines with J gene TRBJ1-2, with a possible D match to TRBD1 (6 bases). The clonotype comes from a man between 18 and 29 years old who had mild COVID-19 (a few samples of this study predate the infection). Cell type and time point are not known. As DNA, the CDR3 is TGTGCCAGCAGCAAGGACAGAGGTCACTATGGCTACACCTTC. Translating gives CASSKDRGHYGYTF. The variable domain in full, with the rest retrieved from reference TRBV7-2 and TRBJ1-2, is GAGVSQSPSNKVTEKGKDVELRCDPISGHTALYWYRQSLGQGLEFLIYFQGNSAPDKSGLPSDRFSAERTGGSVSTLTIQRTQQEDSAVYLCASSKDRGHYGYTFGSGTRLTVV.